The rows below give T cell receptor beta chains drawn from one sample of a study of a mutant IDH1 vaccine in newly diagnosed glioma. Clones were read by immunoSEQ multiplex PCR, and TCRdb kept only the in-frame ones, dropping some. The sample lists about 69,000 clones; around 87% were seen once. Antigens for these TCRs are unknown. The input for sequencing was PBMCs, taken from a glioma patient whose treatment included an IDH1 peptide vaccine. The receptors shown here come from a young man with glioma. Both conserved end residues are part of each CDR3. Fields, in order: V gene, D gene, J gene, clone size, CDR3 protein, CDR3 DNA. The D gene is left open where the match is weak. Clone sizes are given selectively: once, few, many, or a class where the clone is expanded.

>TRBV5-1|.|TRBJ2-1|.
CASSSLILGSGNNEQFF
TGCGCCAGCAGCTCTCTAATACTGGGGAGTGGGAACAATGAGCAGTTCTTC
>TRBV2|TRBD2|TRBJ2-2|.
CASTGTRWTGELFF
TGTGCCAGCACCGGGACTAGATGGACCGGGGAGCTGTTTTTT
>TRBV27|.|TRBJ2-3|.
CASSLSRGKSLRTDTQYF
TGTGCCAGCAGTTTATCAAGGGGGAAATCCCTTCGCACAGATACGCAGTATTTT
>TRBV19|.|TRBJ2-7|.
CASSINGPTEQYF
TGTGCCAGTAGTATTAACGGTCCGACAGAGCAGTACTTC
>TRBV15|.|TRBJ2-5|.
CATSRDYGASARYQETQYF
TGTGCCACCAGCAGAGATTACGGGGCTAGCGCTCGGTACCAAGAGACCCAGTACTTC
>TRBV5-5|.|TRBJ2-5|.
CASSSSGPTPWETQYF
TGTGCCAGCAGCTCCTCGGGACCGACCCCCTGGGAGACCCAGTACTTC
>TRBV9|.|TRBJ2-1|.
CASSVRGYNEQFF
TGTGCCAGCAGCGTAAGAGGCTACAATGAGCAGTTCTTC
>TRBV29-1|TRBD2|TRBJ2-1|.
CSVARTSGMYEQFF
TGCAGCGTTGCCAGGACTAGCGGGATGTATGAGCAGTTCTTC
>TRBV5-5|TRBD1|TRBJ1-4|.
CASSIRSGGKNEKLFF
TGTGCCAGCAGCATTCGTTCAGGGGGCAAGAATGAAAAACTGTTTTTT
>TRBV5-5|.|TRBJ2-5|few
CASSITLQETQYF
TGTGCCAGCAGCATTACGCTACAAGAGACCCAGTACTTC
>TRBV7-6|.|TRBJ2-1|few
CASSLLFGNEQFF
TGTGCCAGCAGCTTATTGTTTGGTAATGAGCAGTTCTTC
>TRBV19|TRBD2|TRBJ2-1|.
CASSSPGTSGMTRQFF
TGTGCCAGTAGTTCTCCCGGGACTAGCGGGATGACTAGACAGTTCTTC
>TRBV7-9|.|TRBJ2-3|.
CASSLDRDITDTQYF
TGTGCCAGCAGCTTAGACAGGGATATAACAGATACGCAGTATTTT
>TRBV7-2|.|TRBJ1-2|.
CASSSEGAGVRGYTF
TGTGCCAGCAGCTCAGAAGGGGCGGGGGTGCGTGGCTACACCTTC
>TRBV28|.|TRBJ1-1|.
CASSDPGLQTEAFF
TGTGCCAGCAGCGACCCGGGACTCCAAACTGAAGCTTTCTTT
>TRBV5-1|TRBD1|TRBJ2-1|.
CASSQQGGAYNEQFF
TGCGCCAGCAGCCAACAGGGGGGCGCCTACAATGAGCAGTTCTTC
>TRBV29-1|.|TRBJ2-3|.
CSVEDPRGGSTDTQYF
TGCAGCGTTGAAGATCCCAGAGGGGGTAGCACAGATACGCAGTATTTT
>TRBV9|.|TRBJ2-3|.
CASSGGYTSTDTQYF
TGTGCCAGCAGCGGGGGATACACTAGCACAGATACGCAGTATTTT
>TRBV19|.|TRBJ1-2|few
CASSIRTNYYGYTF
TGTGCCAGTAGTATCAGGACGAACTACTATGGCTACACCTTC
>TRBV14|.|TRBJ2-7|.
CASSQEAGGAFSYEQYF
TGTGCCAGCAGCCAGGAGGCTGGGGGGGCCTTTTCCTACGAGCAGTACTTC
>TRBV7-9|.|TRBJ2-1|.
CASSHEGGVAHEQFF
TGTGCCAGCAGCCACGAGGGGGGGGTGGCGCATGAGCAGTTCTTC
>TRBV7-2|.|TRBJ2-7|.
CASSLQGYEQYF
TGTGCCAGCAGCTTACAGGGATACGAGCAGTACTTC
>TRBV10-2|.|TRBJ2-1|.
CASSERVFGEQFF
TGCGCCAGCAGTGAAAGGGTATTTGGTGAGCAGTTCTTC
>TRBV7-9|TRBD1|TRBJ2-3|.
CASSRTGLYTDTQYF
TGTGCCAGCAGCCGGACAGGGTTATACACAGATACGCAGTATTTT
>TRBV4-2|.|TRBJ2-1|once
CASSQEKRLFNEQFF
TGTGCCAGCAGCCAAGAGAAGAGGTTATTCAATGAGCAGTTCTTC
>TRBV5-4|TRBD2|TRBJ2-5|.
CASLIWREREAQYF
TGTGCCAGCCTCATTTGGCGGGAGCGCGAGGCCCAGTACTTC
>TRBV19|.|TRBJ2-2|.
CGASGGASTGELFF
TGTGGGGCGTCCGGAGGGGCTAGCACCGGGGAGCTGTTTTTT
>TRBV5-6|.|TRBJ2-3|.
CASSLVGLSTDTQYF
TGTGCCAGCAGCTTGGTTGGTCTTAGCACAGATACGCAGTATTTT
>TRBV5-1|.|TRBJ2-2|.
CASSGTSTTGELFF
TGCGCCAGCAGCGGGACCTCCACCACCGGGGAGCTGTTTTTT
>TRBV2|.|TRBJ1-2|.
CAIREGYGYTF
TGTGCCATCCGGGAGGGCTATGGCTACACCTTC
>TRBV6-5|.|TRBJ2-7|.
CAISEEEAYEQYF
TGTGCCATCAGTGAGGAGGAAGCCTACGAGCAGTACTTC
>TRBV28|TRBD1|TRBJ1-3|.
CASSSPRQGSGNTIYF
TGTGCCAGCAGTTCACCTCGACAGGGCTCTGGAAACACCATATATTTT
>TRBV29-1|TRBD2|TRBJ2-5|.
CSVEPSGGQETQYF
TGCAGCGTTGAACCTAGCGGGGGGCAAGAGACCCAGTACTTC
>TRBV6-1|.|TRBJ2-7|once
CASREAEQTYEQYF
TGTGCCAGCAGGGAAGCGGAACAGACCTACGAGCAGTACTTC
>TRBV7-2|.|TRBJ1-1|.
CASSLGGARTEAFF
TGTGCCAGCAGCCTGGGGGGGGCGCGGACTGAAGCTTTCTTT
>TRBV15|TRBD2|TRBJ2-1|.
CATSDPFGTSGSSSYNEQFF
TGTGCCACCAGCGATCCCTTTGGGACTAGCGGGAGTAGCTCCTACAATGAGCAGTTCTTC
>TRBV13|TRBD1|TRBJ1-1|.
CASSKRQGMNTEAFF
TGTGCCAGCAGCAAAAGACAGGGAATGAACACTGAAGCTTTCTTT
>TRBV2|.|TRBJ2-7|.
CASSEIYEQYF
TGTGCCAGCAGTGAAATCTACGAGCAGTACTTC
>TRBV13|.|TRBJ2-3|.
CASSTPDWNSSTDTQYF
TGTGCCAGCAGCACCCCCGACTGGAACTCTAGCACAGATACGCAGTATTTT
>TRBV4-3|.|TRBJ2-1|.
CASSQVAQNNEQFF
TGCGCCAGCAGCCAAGTGGCGCAGAACAATGAGCAGTTCTTC
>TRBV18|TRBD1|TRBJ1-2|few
CASSPDREYGYTF
TGTGCCAGCTCACCCGACAGGGAGTATGGCTACACCTTC
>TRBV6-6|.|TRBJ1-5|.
CAGWGGLSNQPQHF
TGTGCCGGATGGGGGGGTTTGAGCAATCAGCCCCAGCATTTT
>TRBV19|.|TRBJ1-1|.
CASSIDRNTEAFF
TGTGCCAGTAGTATAGACCGTAACACTGAAGCTTTCTTT
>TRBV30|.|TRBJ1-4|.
CAWSWGGEKLLF
TGTGCCTGGAGTTGGGGGGGTGAAAAACTGCTTTTT
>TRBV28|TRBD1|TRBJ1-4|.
CASRQGFFEKLFF
TGTGCCAGCAGACAGGGGTTTTTCGAAAAACTGTTTTTT
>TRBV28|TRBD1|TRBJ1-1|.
CASPSDRVGTEAFF
TGTGCCAGCCCTTCGGACAGGGTAGGCACTGAAGCTTTCTTT
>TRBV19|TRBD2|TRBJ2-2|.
CASSWTSGTGHTGELFF
TGTGCCAGTAGTTGGACTAGCGGAACTGGGCACACCGGGGAGCTGTTTTTT
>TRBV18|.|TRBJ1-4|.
CASSPDNQSREKLFF
TGTGCCAGCTCACCAGACAACCAGAGTCGGGAAAAACTGTTTTTT
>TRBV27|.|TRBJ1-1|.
CASSLLSPWTEAFF
TGTGCCAGCAGTTTATTGTCTCCGTGGACTGAAGCTTTCTTT
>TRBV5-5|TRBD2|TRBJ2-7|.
CASSRSGGAHEQYF
TGTGCCAGCAGCCGAAGCGGGGGGGCACACGAGCAGTACTTC
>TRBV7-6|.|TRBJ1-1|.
CASSPRLPVQSEAFF
TGTGCCAGCAGCCCCCGCCTTCCCGTTCAATCTGAAGCTTTCTTT
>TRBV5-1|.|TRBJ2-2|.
CASSSFANTGELFF
TGCGCCAGCAGTTCGTTCGCGAACACCGGGGAGCTGTTTTTT
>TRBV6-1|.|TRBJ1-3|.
CASSEPGRGSGNTIYF
TGTGCCAGCAGTGAACCGGGACGGGGCTCTGGAAACACCATATATTTT
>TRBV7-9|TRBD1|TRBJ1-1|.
CASSLRAGGVTEAFF
TGTGCCAGCAGCTTAAGGGCAGGGGGCGTCACTGAAGCTTTCTTT
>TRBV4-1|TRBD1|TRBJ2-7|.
CASSPGQGPSYEQYF
TGCGCCAGCAGCCCGGGACAGGGACCCTCCTACGAGCAGTACTTC
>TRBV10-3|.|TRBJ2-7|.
CAISESGMGTRDEQYF
TGTGCCATCAGTGAGTCGGGAATGGGCACCCGGGACGAGCAGTACTTC
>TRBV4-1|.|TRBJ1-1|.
CASTGFSMNTEAFF
TGCGCCAGCACCGGATTTTCCATGAACACTGAAGCTTTCTTT
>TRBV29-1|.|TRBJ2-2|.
CSVAGNTGELFF
TGCAGCGTTGCAGGGAACACCGGGGAGCTGTTTTTT
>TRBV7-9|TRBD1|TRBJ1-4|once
CASSSQGSDKGLFF
TGTGCCAGCAGTTCACAGGGGAGTGATAAGGGGCTGTTTTTT
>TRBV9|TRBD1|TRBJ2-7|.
CASSVEDRIYEQYF
TGTGCCAGCAGCGTTGAGGACAGGATCTACGAGCAGTACTTC